What follows are 20 T cell receptor beta chains derived from one specimen sequenced in a study of T cells in Graves' hyperthyroidism and ophthalmopathy. The source material, RNA transcripts, was used to amplify TCR beta CDR3 regions. Researchers ran a first-round RT-PCR on the TCR CDR3 using the HTBI primer set. Each CDR3 protein is one row after TCRdb ran MiXCR on the multiplex PCR reads. This table has 650,000 to 850,000 distinct CDR3 sequences, 18% appearing once. The sample was blood. The origin of the receptors is a woman in her fifties or sixties with Graves' hyperthyroidism that later progressed to Graves' ophthalmopathy.

This clonotype has at least ten counts. This chain connects TRBV12-3 or TRBV12-4 to TRBJ1-1; maybe TRBD1 (5 bases). V was trimmed by 4 bases and J by 1 base, leaving 10 bases between them. This CDR3 spans 14 amino acids. Here the CDR3 reads CASSWGTANTEAFF. CDR3 nucleotide sequence: TGTGCCAGCAGTTGGGGCACGGCGAACACTGAAGCTTTCTTT.

J is TRBJ2-2 and V is TRBV14, with 7 positions matching TRBD1. With 4 bases clipped from V and 7 bases from J, the junction kept 6 bases outside the gene matches. The germline gives CDR1 SGHDN, CDR2 FVKESK. CDR3 length: 14 amino acids. CDR3 DNA: TGTGCCAGCAGCCTGACAGGGAGCGGCGGGGAGCTGTTTTTT. This translates into CASSLTGSGGELFF.

The table lists this clonotype with a few counts. This chain joins TRBV5-4 and TRBJ1-1; TRBD1 aligns across 9 bases. Germline V CDR1 and CDR2: SGHNT, YYREEE (reference sequence). Trimming at V came to 5 bases and at J to 5 bases, leaving 7 bases not matched to a gene. This CDR3 has 14 amino acids. This CDR3 reads CASRLGDRVTEAFF. The DNA of the CDR3 is TGTGCCAGCAGGCTGGGGGACAGGGTGACTGAAGCTTTCTTT. Together with reference TRBV5-4 and TRBJ1-1, the CDR3 gives the full variable domain: ETGVTQSPTHLIKTRGQQVTLRCSSQSGHNTVSWYQQALGQGPQFIFQYYREEENGRGNFPPRFSGLQFPNYSSELNVNALELDDSALYLCASRLGDRVTEAFFGQGTRLTVV.

This clonotype was seen at least ten times. The chain joins TRBV5-1 to TRBJ2-7, with TRBD1 as a possible D gene (5 bases). The CDR3 covers 15 residues. Germline loops: CDR1 SGHRS, CDR2 YFSETQ. V lost 6 bases to trimming and J lost 0 bases, with 16 bases between them. CDR3 bases: TGCGCCAGCACCTCCCAGGGTTTCCCCTCCTACGAGCAGTACTTC. Translation gives CASTSQGFPSYEQYF.

J is TRBJ2-2 and V is TRBV9, with TRBD2 matching 8 bases. Trimming took 6 bases from V and 8 from J; bases not matched to a gene: 6. The CDR3 loop spans 13 amino acids. CDR1 SGDLS and CDR2 YYNGEE come from the germline V gene. The CDR3 loop reads CASNTRGGGELFF. The CDR3 DNA reads as TGTGCCAGCAACACACGGGGGGGTGGGGAGCTGTTTTTT.

This clonotype was seen a handful of times. The chain links TRBV5-1 to TRBJ1-1, with a tentative D call TRBD1 (6 bases). The CDR3 runs 15 residues. The V end was cut by 8 bases, the J end by 4 bases, with 21 bases between. Per the germline V gene, CDR1 is SGHRS and CDR2 is YFSETQ. In nucleotides, the CDR3 is TGCGCCAGTAACCGGAGGGGGGGGGGGGGCACTGAAGCTTTCTTT. Protein sequence: CASNRRGGGGTEAFF. Together with reference TRBV5-1 and TRBJ1-1, the CDR3 gives the full variable domain: KAGVTQTPRYLIKTRGQQVTLSCSPISGHRSVSWYQQTPGQGLQFLFEYFSETQRNKGNFPGRFSGRQFSNSRSEMNVSTLELGDSALYLCASNRRGGGGTEAFFGQGTRLTVV.

This clonotype was picked up many times. V gene TRBV2 combines with J gene TRBJ1-3; no clear D gene. V shed 8 bases and J shed 0 bases, with 11 bases lying between them. Germline V gives CDR1 SNHLY, CDR2 FYNNEI. CDR3 length: 14 amino acids. The chain's CDR3 is CASSGVSSGNTIYF. CDR3 DNA sequence: TGTGCCAGCTCCGGGGTGAGCTCTGGAAACACCATATATTTT. Filled out from reference TRBV2 and TRBJ1-3, the complete variable domain reads EPEVTQTPSHQVTQMGQEVILRCVPISNHLYFYWYRQILGQKVEFLVSFYNNEISEKSEIFDDQFSVERPDGSNFTLKIRSTKLEDSAMYFCASSGVSSGNTIYFGEGSWLTVV.

This chain joins TRBV11-2 and TRBJ1-2; the D gene is possibly TRBD1 (5 bases). The CDR3 spans 13 residues. Trimming took 1 base from V and 4 from J, leaving 7 bases between them. Germline V gene lookup returns CDR1 SGHAT and CDR2 FQNNGV. The CDR3 reads CASSLGTLYGYTF. CDR3 sequence (DNA): TGTGCCAGCAGCTTAGGGACACTCTATGGCTACACCTTC.

This clonotype has a handful of counts. The chain combines TRBV5-1 with TRBJ1-2; no clear D gene. Germline V gene sequence: CDR1 SGHRS, CDR2 YFSETQ. There are 14 residues in the CDR3. Trimming left V 2 bases short and J 2 bases short, with 10 bases between. The CDR3 nucleotides are TGCGCCAGCAGCTTAGAGGGTACAAACTATGGCTACACCTTC. Its protein product is CASSLEGTNYGYTF. Together with reference TRBV5-1 and TRBJ1-2, the CDR3 gives the full variable domain: KAGVTQTPRYLIKTRGQQVTLSCSPISGHRSVSWYQQTPGQGLQFLFEYFSETQRNKGNFPGRFSGRQFSNSRSEMNVSTLELGDSALYLCASSLEGTNYGYTFGSGTRLTVV.

This clonotype was recorded many times. CDR3 sequence: CASSQKGLASDEQFF. In DNA form, the CDR3 reads TGTGCCAGCAGCCAAAAAGGACTAGCGTCGGATGAGCAGTTCTTC. The V call is TRBV3-1, the J call TRBJ2-1, with TRBD2 identical over 9 bases. Germline CDR1 LGHDT, CDR2 YNNKEL (reference sequence). The CDR3 runs 15 residues. The trim removed 2 bases at V and 8 bases at J, leaving 7 bases unmatched.

This clonotype was seen a few times. The CDR3 nucleotides read TGTGCCAGCAGCAGAGTTGGGACACACACCAAAAACATTCAGTACTTC. Translation: CASSRVGTHTKNIQYF. V usage is TRBV7-9 and J usage is TRBJ2-4; perhaps TRBD1 as D (6 bases). The CDR3 sequence is 16 residues long. V was pared by 5 bases and J by 2 bases, with 16 bases between. Looked up from germline, CDR1 is SEHNR and CDR2 is FQNEAQ (reference sequence).

J is TRBJ2-5 and V is TRBV18, with 9 bases identical to TRBD2. Trimming at V came to 2 bases and at J to 2 bases, leaving 9 bases not matched to a gene. Germline V gives CDR1 KGHSH, CDR2 LQKENI. This CDR3 has 17 residues. Here the CDR3 reads CASSPARLAALQETQYF. The CDR3 nucleotides read TGTGCCAGCTCACCAGCCCGACTAGCGGCCTTGCAAGAGACCCAGTACTTC.

This clonotype has at least ten counts. CDR3: CSASAWVDQPQHF. CDR3 in DNA: TGCAGTGCTAGTGCGTGGGTGGATCAGCCCCAGCATTTT. The rearrangement uses TRBV20-1 and TRBJ1-5; D uncertain. Trimming pared 3 bases from V and 5 bases from J, leaving 11 bases between. CDR1 and CDR2 (germline): DFQATT, SNEGSKA (reference sequence). The CDR3 contains 13 residues.

This clonotype was seen repeatedly, ten times or more. The chain uses TRBV7-9 and TRBJ1-2, with a possible D match to TRBD1 (5 bases). The germline V and J ends were trimmed by 5 bases and 2 bases, with 12 bases remaining between them. The CDR3 loop spans 14 amino acids. Germline V lookup: CDR1 SEHNR, CDR2 FQNEAQ (reference sequence). The CDR3 sequence is CASSKGPINYGYTF. The CDR3 coding sequence is TGTGCCAGCAGCAAGGGACCGATAAACTATGGCTACACCTTC.

This clonotype appeared many times. The chain links TRBV5-1 to TRBJ1-2, with unresolved D. This CDR3 contains 15 residues. V was cut by 0 bases and J by 8 bases, with 17 bases left in between. CDR1 is SGHRS and CDR2 is YFSETQ in the germline V gene. The CDR3 nucleotides read TGCGCCAGCAGCTTGGGTAACACGGGGAGCGGAGGCTACACCTTC. This codes for CASSLGNTGSGGYTF.

The J gene is TRBJ1-3, the V gene TRBV6-2 or TRBV6-3; D perhaps matches TRBD1 (5 bases). The CDR3 is 18 amino acids. The germline V gene has CDR1 MNHEY and CDR2 SVGEGT. Trimming took off 0 bases at V and 0 bases at J, with 15 bases between the two ends. The CDR3 DNA follows: TGTGCCAGCAGTTACTCGAGGGCAGGGTTTTACTCTGGAAACACCATATATTTT. Amino acid sequence: CASSYSRAGFYSGNTIYF.

The table lists this clonotype with a few counts. The chain joins TRBV11-2 to TRBJ2-5; D is uncertain. The CDR3 sequence is 15 residues long. Per germline, CDR1 SGHAT and CDR2 FQNNGV. Between the trimmed V and J ends, which lost 5 bases and 1 base, there was a span of 14 bases. In DNA form, the CDR3 reads TGTGCCAGCAGCCCCGCCCTTGGTAGCCAAGAGACCCAGTACTTC. This gives the protein CASSPALGSQETQYF.

This CDR3 is CASSSPGGTIYEQYF. The CDR3 region has the DNA TGTGCCAGCAGTTCCCCCGGGGGAACCATCTACGAGCAGTACTTC. The chain is built from TRBV6-9 and TRBJ2-7, with D possibly matching TRBD2 (6 bases). The ends were cut back, 4 bases at V and 3 bases at J, with 16 bases in the middle. The CDR3 contains 15 residues. Germline values: CDR1 MNHGY, CDR2 SVAAGI.

The chain is built from TRBV20-1 and TRBJ2-2; D tentatively reads TRBD1 or TRBD2 (5 bases each). The V gene lost 3 bases and the J gene lost 0 bases, with 11 bases spanning the gap. In germline, CDR1 is DFQATT, CDR2 SNEGSKA (reference sequence). CDR3 length: 15 amino acids. The DNA of the CDR3 is TGCAGTGCTAGGCCCGGGACGTCGAACACCGGGGAGCTGTTTTTT. This sequence encodes CSARPGTSNTGELFF.

Ten or more counts support this clonotype. The chain links TRBV11-2 to TRBJ2-1; TRBD2 is a possible D gene (5 bases). Deletions cut 5 bases from V and 6 bases from J, with 14 bases between. The CDR3 extends over 14 amino acids. The germline CDR1 and CDR2 sequences are SGHAT and FQNNGV. The CDR3 DNA follows: TGTGCCAGCAGCCCGGGGTCGGGTCCCAATGAGCAGTTCTTC. Amino acids: CASSPGSGPNEQFF.